This T cell receptor (beta chain) was retrieved from a study of T cell responses to AZD1222 COVID-19 vaccine. Study findings and constraints: Rises in breadth and depth of Spike-specific TCRs came after two AZD1222 doses. Dominant at 160-218 and 743-854, vaccine-associated CD4 TCRs also spanned spike. Donors were chiefly white British, with a greater number of females, and clonal diversity was perhaps underestimated. The number of AZD1222 recipients seropositive at baseline was only five or six.

Germline CDR1 SGHRS, CDR2 YFSETQ. After removal of 4 bases from V and 2 bases from J, the junction contained 9 bases not matched to a gene. This CDR3 contains 16 residues. Concerning this clone: What it binds is not known.

Profiled with immunoSEQ multiplex PCR; TCRdb holds only in-frame clones, not every one. The data show approximately 130,000 clones, 85% to 90% seen once. The chain couples TRBV5-1 to TRBJ2-1; 7 positions match TRBD1. The material was peripheral blood, obtained 28 days after the second AZD1222 dose. The TCR originated in an adult who received the AZD1222 COVID-19 vaccine. The CDR3 nucleotides read TGCGCCAGCAGCCCTGAGACAGGGACCCCCTACAATGAGCAGTTCTTC. It specifies CASSPETGTPYNEQFF.